This is a list of T cell receptor beta chains from one sample in a study of early T cells in non-severe SARS-CoV-2 infection. TCRdb re-derived calls from the 5' RACE reads in MiXCR, one entry per CDR3 protein. The repertoire includes around 33,000 distinct CDR3 sequences, around 5.6% of them detected once, and around 8% sits in the top ten. Specimen: whole blood. Every receptor here comes from an adult who was a healthcare worker with PCR-confirmed SARS-CoV-2 infection or an uninfected control (not recorded which). Each CDR3 is given with its conserved first and last residue. A D gene is named only where the DNA matches it firmly. A clone size is listed for some rows: how often the clone was seen (once, few, many), or a class if it is expanded.

v_gene	len	d_gene	j_gene	abundance	CDR3aa	CDR3nt
TRBV11-2	14	NA	TRBJ2-5	many	CASSLGRTQETQYF	TGTGCCAGCAGCTTAGGAAGGACTCAAGAGACCCAGTACTTC
TRBV2	11	TRBD1	TRBJ1-1	many	CAGQGNTEAFF	TGTGCCGGACAGGGAAACACTGAAGCTTTCTTT
TRBV7-3	14	NA	TRBJ1-1	many	CASSLGGGNTEAFF	TGTGCCAGCAGCTTAGGGGGAGGGAACACTGAAGCTTTCTTT
TRBV20-1	12	NA	TRBJ1-5	many	CSARGSNQPQHF	TGCAGTGCTAGAGGGAGCAATCAGCCCCAGCATTTT
TRBV6-5	14	NA	TRBJ1-4	many	CASSYGRNNEKLFF	TGTGCCAGCAGTTACGGACGGAATAATGAAAAACTGTTTTTT
TRBV5-1	16	TRBD2	TRBJ2-3	NA	CASSLEVAGATDTQYF	TGCGCCAGCAGCTTGGAGGTAGCGGGGGCAACAGATACGCAGTATTTT
TRBV20-1	14	NA	TRBJ2-1	many	CSARSVGGTNEQFF	TGCAGTGCTAGGTCGGTAGGGGGAACGAATGAGCAGTTCTTC
TRBV6-2/TRBV6-3	14	TRBD1	TRBJ1-1	NA	CASSPGQGTTEAFF	TGTGCCAGCAGTCCGGGACAGGGAACCACTGAAGCTTTCTTT
TRBV12-3/TRBV12-4	15	NA	TRBJ2-1	many	CASSLLDSTGNEQFF	TGTGCCAGCAGTTTACTTGACAGCACAGGGAATGAGCAGTTCTTC
TRBV10-1	13	NA	TRBJ1-5	NA	CASSERGNQPQHF	TGCGCCAGCAGTGAAAGGGGAAATCAGCCCCAGCATTTT
TRBV9	15	NA	TRBJ2-7	NA	CASSVGAGSSYEQYF	TGTGCCAGCAGCGTAGGGGCAGGGAGCTCCTACGAGCAGTACTTC
TRBV12-3/TRBV12-4	15	NA	TRBJ2-3	many	CASSFRRSPTDTQYF	TGTGCCAGCAGTTTTCGGCGGTCCCCCACAGATACGCAGTATTTT
TRBV20-1	13	NA	TRBJ1-2	few	CSARVIGGYGYTF	TGCAGTGCTAGAGTCATAGGGGGCTATGGCTACACCTTC
TRBV11-1	15	TRBD1	TRBJ2-5	many	CASSTHGTGQETQYF	TGTGCCAGCAGTACCCACGGGACAGGACAAGAGACCCAGTACTTC
TRBV12-3/TRBV12-4	15	NA	TRBJ1-2	NA	CASGAPTGDVYGYTF	TGTGCCAGCGGAGCCCCAACGGGGGACGTCTATGGCTACACCTTC
TRBV15	16	TRBD2	TRBJ2-5	many	CATSRDVAGGQETQYF	TGTGCCACCAGCAGAGACGTCGCGGGGGGGCAGGAGACCCAGTACTTC
TRBV28	13	NA	TRBJ2-7	many	CASSGTPPYEQYF	TGTGCCAGTTCCGGGACGCCCCCCTACGAGCAGTACTTC
TRBV5-1	13	NA	TRBJ1-1	NA	CASSEIPTTEAFF	TGCGCCAGCAGCGAAATCCCTACCACTGAAGCTTTCTTT
TRBV10-1	12	NA	TRBJ1-5	NA	CATLAGAKPQHF	TGCGCCACCCTGGCAGGGGCGAAGCCCCAGCATTTT
TRBV10-3	14	TRBD1	TRBJ2-5	few	CAIKPGQYQETQYF	TGTGCCATCAAACCGGGACAGTACCAAGAGACCCAGTACTTC
TRBV29-1	12	NA	TRBJ1-1	many	CSVVAPNTEAFF	TGCAGCGTTGTTGCGCCGAACACTGAAGCTTTCTTT
TRBV27	13	NA	TRBJ2-5	NA	CASSPELEETQYF	TGTGCCAGCAGTCCGGAACTCGAAGAGACCCAGTACTTC
TRBV30	11	NA	TRBJ2-3	NA	CAWTTEDTQYF	TGTGCCTGGACGACAGAAGATACGCAGTATTTT
TRBV28	13	NA	TRBJ2-7	many	CASSRVIGPEQYF	TGTGCCAGCAGCAGGGTAATAGGTCCCGAGCAGTACTTC
TRBV12-3/TRBV12-4	14	TRBD1	TRBJ2-7	many	CASRGQGGPYEQYF	TGTGCCAGCAGGGGACAGGGAGGCCCCTACGAGCAGTACTTC
TRBV29-1	13	NA	TRBJ2-3	many	CSVTLGGTDTQYF	TGCAGCGTAACCCTAGGGGGGACAGATACGCAGTATTTT
TRBV19	15	TRBD1	TRBJ2-7	many	CASSTAGQGPYEQYF	TGTGCCAGTAGTACCGCGGGACAGGGGCCCTACGAGCAGTACTTC
TRBV2	10	NA	TRBJ2-1	many	CASYFNEQFF	TGTGCCAGCTACTTCAATGAGCAGTTCTTC
TRBV11-2	13	NA	TRBJ1-2	many	CASSLDRTRGYTF	TGTGCCAGCAGCTTAGATCGAACAAGGGGCTACACCTTC
TRBV20-1	19	TRBD2	TRBJ2-5	NA	CSARPQRLAGGPLQETQYF	TGCAGTGCTAGACCACAAAGACTAGCGGGGGGCCCCCTCCAAGAGACCCAGTACTTC
TRBV7-9	13	NA	TRBJ2-3	many	CASSLYGTDTQYF	TGTGCCAGCAGCTTATATGGGACAGATACGCAGTATTTT
TRBV28	12	NA	TRBJ2-2	few	CASSNRAGELFF	TGTGCCAGCAGTAACAGGGCCGGGGAGCTGTTTTTT
TRBV12-3/TRBV12-4	15	NA	TRBJ2-2	NA	CASSFYSPNTGELFF	TGTGCCAGCAGTTTCTACAGCCCGAACACCGGGGAGCTGTTTTTT
TRBV11-2	12	NA	TRBJ1-1	many	CASSSQGQAAFF	TGTGCCAGCAGCTCACAGGGTCAGGCGGCTTTCTTT
TRBV7-6	16	TRBD1	TRBJ2-5	many	CASSPRRTGFKETQYF	TGTGCCAGCAGCCCACGAAGGACAGGTTTTAAAGAGACCCAGTACTTC
TRBV3-1	13	NA	TRBJ2-1	many	CASSQGTANEQFF	TGTGCCAGCAGCCAAGGCACAGCCAATGAGCAGTTCTTC
TRBV9	13	NA	TRBJ2-5	many	CASSVAVEETQYF	TGTGCCAGCAGCGTAGCAGTAGAAGAGACCCAGTACTTC
TRBV7-2	16	TRBD2	TRBJ2-3	many	CASSLKRGGYTDTQYF	TGTGCCAGCAGCTTGAAGCGGGGGGGCTACACAGATACGCAGTATTTT
TRBV28	16	NA	TRBJ1-5	NA	CASTFVQGLGNQPQHF	TGTGCCAGCACCTTTGTCCAGGGGCTAGGCAATCAGCCCCAGCATTTT
TRBV28	16	NA	TRBJ1-3	many	CASSLGGPPSGNTIYF	TGTGCCAGCAGCTTGGGGGGTCCACCCTCTGGAAACACCATATATTTT